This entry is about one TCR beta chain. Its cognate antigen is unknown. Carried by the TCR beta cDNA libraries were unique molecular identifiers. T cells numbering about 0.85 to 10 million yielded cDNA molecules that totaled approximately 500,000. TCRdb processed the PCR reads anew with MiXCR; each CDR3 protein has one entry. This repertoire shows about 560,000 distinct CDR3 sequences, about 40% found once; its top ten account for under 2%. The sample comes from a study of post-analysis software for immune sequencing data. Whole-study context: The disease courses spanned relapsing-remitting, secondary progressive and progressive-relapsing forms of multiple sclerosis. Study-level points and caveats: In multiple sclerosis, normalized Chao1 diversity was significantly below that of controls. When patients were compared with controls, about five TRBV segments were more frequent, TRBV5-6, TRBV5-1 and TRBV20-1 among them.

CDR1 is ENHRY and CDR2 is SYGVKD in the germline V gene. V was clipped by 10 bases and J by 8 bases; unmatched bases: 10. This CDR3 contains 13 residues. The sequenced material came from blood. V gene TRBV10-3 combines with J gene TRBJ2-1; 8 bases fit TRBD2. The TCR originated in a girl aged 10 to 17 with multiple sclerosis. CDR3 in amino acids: CARAAGERDEQFF. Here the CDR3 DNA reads TGTGCCAGGGCAGCGGGAGAAAGGGATGAGCAGTTCTTC.